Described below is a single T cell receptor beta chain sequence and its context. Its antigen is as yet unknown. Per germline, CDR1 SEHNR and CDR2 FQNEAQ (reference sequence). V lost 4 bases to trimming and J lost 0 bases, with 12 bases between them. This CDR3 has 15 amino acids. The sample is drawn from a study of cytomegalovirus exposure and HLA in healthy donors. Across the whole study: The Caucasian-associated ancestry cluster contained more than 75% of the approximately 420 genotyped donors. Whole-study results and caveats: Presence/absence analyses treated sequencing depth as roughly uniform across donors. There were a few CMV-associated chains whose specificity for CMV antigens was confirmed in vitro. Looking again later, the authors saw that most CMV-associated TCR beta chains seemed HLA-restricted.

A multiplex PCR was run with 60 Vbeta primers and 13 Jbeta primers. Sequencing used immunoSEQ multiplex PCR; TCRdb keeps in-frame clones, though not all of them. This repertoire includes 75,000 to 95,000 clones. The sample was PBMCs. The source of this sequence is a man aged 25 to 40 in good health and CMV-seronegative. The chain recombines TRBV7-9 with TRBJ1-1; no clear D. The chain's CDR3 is CASSSNPELNTEAFF. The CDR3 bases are TGTGCCAGCAGCTCGAATCCCGAGTTGAACACTGAAGCTTTCTTT.